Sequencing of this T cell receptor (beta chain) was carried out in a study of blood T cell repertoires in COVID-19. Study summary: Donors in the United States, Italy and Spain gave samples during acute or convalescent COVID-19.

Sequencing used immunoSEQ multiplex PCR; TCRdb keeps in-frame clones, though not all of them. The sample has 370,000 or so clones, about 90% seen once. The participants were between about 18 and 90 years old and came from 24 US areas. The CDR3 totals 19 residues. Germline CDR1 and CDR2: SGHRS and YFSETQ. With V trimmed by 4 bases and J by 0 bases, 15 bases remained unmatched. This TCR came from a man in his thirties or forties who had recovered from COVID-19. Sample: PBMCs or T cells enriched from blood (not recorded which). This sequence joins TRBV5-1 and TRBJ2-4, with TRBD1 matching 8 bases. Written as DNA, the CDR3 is TGCGCCAGCAGCCTAACCGGGACAGGATTGAGGTTAGCCAAAAACATTCAGTACTTC. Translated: CASSLTGTGLRLAKNIQYF.